This T cell receptor beta chain was captured by sequencing in a study of control samples from healthy donors and cancer patients. The table came from immunoSEQ multiplex PCR; TCRdb's copy has only in-frame clones and leaves some out. The top ten clones hold more than 10% of a sample with 150,000 to 200,000 clones, roughly 90% of them seen once. Trimming removed 1 base at V and 6 bases at J, with 15 bases between. This CDR3 has 16 amino acids. Per the germline V gene, CDR1 is LGHNA and CDR2 is YNFKEQ. Sequencing was carried out using blood. This chain links TRBV4-2 with TRBJ1-4, with D perhaps matching TRBD1 (5 bases). The TCR comes from a man younger than 45 in good health. CDR3 sequence: CASSQALGTGYEKLFF. CDR3 coding DNA: TGTGCCAGCAGCCAAGCTTTGGGGACGGGGTATGAAAAACTGTTTTTT.